Listed below are T cell receptor beta chains from one sample, sequenced in a study of regulatory T cells in long-lasting Graves disease. Each CDR3 protein is one row after TCRdb ran MiXCR on the multiplex PCR reads. The table lists roughly 360,000 distinct CDR3 sequences, roughly 10% of them singletons. This sample was shared with a second study, whose subject was T cells in Graves' hyperthyroidism and ophthalmopathy.

The sample consisted of peripheral blood mononuclear cells (PBMCs), taken at new diagnosis, from a patient treated with antithyroid drugs. The source is a woman in her late teens or twenties with Graves disease. Each CDR3 is given with its conserved first and last residue. Fields, in order: J gene, D gene, V gene, clone size, CDR3 DNA, CDR3 protein. D genes are given only for firm matches. Some rows mark clone size as missing; the rest say once, few, many or name a class of expanded clone.

TRBJ1-1 NA TRBV6-1 NA TGTGCCAGCAGACCCGGGGGCGCCCGGACTGAAGCTTTCTTT CASRPGGARTEAFF
TRBJ1-5 TRBD1 TRBV28 many TGTGCCAGCAGTTCGCCCCCGGGACAGGGCTATCAGCCCCAGCATTTT CASSSPPGQGYQPQHF
TRBJ2-2 NA TRBV25-1 NA TGTGCCAGCAGTGAATCGATGGGCGGGATCACCGGGGAGCTGTTTTTT CASSESMGGITGELFF
TRBJ2-7 NA TRBV4-1 NA TGCGCCAGCAGCCAACTTATAAGGGTGAGACTCCACGAGCAGTACTTC CASSQLIRVRLHEQYF
TRBJ2-2 NA TRBV29-1 many TGCAGCGTTGAAGAATGGGACACCGGGGAGCTGTTTTTT CSVEEWDTGELFF
TRBJ2-3 NA TRBV2 many TGTGCCATCTACGCTTTACCGGGGACTTTCACAGATACGCAGTATTTT CAIYALPGTFTDTQYF
TRBJ2-1 NA TRBV5-1 many TGCGCCAGCAGCTGGGGCTGGGGGTCTGGGAATGAGCAGTTCTTC CASSWGWGSGNEQFF
TRBJ1-4 NA TRBV2 many TGTGCCAGCAGTGAGCGCCCAGGGAGGGGAACTAATGAAAAACTGTTTTTT CASSERPGRGTNEKLFF
TRBJ2-1 NA TRBV2 many TGTGCCAGCATGTTCTACAATGAGCAGTTCTTC CASMFYNEQFF
TRBJ2-5 TRBD2 TRBV11-2 many TGTGCCAGCAGCTTAGGACTAGCGGGCGGAGAGACCCAGTACTTC CASSLGLAGGETQYF
TRBJ1-2 NA TRBV7-9 many TGTGCCAGCAGCTTAACCCCCAATCGCTATGGCTACACCTTC CASSLTPNRYGYTF
TRBJ2-2 NA TRBV11-1 many TGTGCCAGCAGCTTAGGAGGATCGTTACTGTTTTTT CASSLGGSLLFF
TRBJ1-1 NA TRBV4-3 many TGCGCCAGCAGCCAAGATACGGCAGGCATGAACACTGAAGCTTTCTTT CASSQDTAGMNTEAFF
TRBJ1-2 NA TRBV5-5 NA TGTGCCAGCAGCTTGGCCTCTGGGGTATATGGCTACACCTTC CASSLASGVYGYTF
TRBJ2-3 NA TRBV10-2 few TGCGCCAGCAGTGAGGCTCCGAGGACTTACACAGATACGCAGTATTTT CASSEAPRTYTDTQYF
TRBJ2-1 NA TRBV9 many TGTGCCAGCAGCGTAGATTCGACGATGAACAATGAGCAGTTCTTC CASSVDSTMNNEQFF